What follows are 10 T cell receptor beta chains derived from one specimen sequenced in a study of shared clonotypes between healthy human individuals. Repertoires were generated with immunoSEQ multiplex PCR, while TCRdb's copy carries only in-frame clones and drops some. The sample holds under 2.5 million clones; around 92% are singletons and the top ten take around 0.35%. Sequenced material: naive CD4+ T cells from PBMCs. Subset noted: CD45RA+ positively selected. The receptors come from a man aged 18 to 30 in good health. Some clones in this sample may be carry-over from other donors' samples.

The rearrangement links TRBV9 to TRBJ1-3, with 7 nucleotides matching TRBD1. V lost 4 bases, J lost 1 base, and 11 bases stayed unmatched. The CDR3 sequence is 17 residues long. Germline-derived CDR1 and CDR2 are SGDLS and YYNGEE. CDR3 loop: CASSFRQGSVSGNTIYF. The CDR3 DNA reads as TGTGCCAGCAGCTTTCGACAGGGTTCTGTATCTGGAAACACCATATATTTT.

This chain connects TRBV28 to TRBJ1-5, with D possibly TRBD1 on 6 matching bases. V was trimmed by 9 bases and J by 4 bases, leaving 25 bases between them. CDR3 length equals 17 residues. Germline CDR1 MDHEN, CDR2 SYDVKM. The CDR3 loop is CASTGRGRGPPNQPQHF. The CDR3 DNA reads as TGTGCCAGTACGGGAAGGGGGAGGGGCCCCCCGAATCAGCCCCAGCATTTT.

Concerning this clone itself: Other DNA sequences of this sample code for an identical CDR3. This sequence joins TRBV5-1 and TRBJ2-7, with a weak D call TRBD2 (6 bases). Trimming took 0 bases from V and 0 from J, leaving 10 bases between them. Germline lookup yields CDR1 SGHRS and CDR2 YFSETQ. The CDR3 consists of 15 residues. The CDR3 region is CASSLALAASYEQYF. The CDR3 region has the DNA TGCGCCAGCAGCTTGGCGTTAGCGGCCTCCTACGAGCAGTACTTC. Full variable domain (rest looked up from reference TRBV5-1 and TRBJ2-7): KAGVTQTPRYLIKTRGQQVTLSCSPISGHRSVSWYQQTPGQGLQFLFEYFSETQRNKGNFPGRFSGRQFSNSRSEMNVSTLELGDSALYLCASSLALAASYEQYFGPGTRLTVT.

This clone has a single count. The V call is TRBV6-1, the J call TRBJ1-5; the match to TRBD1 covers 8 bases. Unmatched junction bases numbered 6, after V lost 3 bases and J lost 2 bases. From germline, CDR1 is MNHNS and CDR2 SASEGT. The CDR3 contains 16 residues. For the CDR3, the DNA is TGTGCCAGCAGTGACCCTGACAGGGGCCGCAATCAGCCCCAGCATTTT. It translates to CASSDPDRGRNQPQHF.

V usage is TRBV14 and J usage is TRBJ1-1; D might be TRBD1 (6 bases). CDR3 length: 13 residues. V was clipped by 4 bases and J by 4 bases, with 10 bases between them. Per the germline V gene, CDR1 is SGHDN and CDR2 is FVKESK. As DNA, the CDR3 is TGTGCCAGCAGCCGAGGGGGGAGCACTGAAGCTTTCTTT. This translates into CASSRGGSTEAFF.

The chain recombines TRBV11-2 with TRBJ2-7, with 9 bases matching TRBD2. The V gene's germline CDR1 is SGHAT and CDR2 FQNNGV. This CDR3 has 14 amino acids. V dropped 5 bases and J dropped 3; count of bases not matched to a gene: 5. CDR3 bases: TGTGCCAGCAGCACGGGACTAGCAGGCTACGAGCAGTACTTC. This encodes CASSTGLAGYEQYF.

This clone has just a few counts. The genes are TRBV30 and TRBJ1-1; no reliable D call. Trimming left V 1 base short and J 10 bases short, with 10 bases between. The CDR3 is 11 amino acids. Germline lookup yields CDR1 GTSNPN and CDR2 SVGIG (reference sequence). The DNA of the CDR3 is TGTGCCTGGAGTGGCACAGTAGGAGCTTTCTTT. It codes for CAWSGTVGAFF.

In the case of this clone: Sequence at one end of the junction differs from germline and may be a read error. CDR3: CASSLGGEDRSDF. The CDR3 bases are TGTGCCAGCAGCTTGGGGGGGGAAGATCGGAGTGATTTT. The chain couples TRBV5-4 to TRBJ2-3, with a weak D call TRBD2 (6 bases). Germline CDR1 SGHNT, CDR2 YYREEE (reference sequence). The CDR3 loop spans 13 amino acids.

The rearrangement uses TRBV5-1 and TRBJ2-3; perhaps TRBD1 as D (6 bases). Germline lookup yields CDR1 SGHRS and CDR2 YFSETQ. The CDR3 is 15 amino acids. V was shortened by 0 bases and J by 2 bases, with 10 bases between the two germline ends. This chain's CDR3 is CASSLGGHITDTQYF. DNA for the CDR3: TGCGCCAGCAGCTTGGGGGGACATATCACAGATACGCAGTATTTT.

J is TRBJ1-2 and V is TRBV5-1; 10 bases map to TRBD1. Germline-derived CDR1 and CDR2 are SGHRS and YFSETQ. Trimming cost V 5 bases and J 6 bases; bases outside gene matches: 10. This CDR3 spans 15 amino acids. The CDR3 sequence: CASRDRGGADNGYTF. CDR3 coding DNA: TGCGCCAGCAGGGACAGGGGGGGCGCCGACAATGGCTACACCTTC.